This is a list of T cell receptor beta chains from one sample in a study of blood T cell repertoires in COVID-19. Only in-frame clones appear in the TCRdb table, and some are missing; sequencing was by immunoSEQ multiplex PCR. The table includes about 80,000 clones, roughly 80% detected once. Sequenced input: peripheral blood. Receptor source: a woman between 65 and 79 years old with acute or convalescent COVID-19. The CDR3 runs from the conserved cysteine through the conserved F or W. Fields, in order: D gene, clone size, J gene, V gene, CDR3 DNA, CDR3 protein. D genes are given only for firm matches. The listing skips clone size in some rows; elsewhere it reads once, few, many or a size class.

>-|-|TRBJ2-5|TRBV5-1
TGCGCCAGCAGCTTCGTGAGCCTCTCTGGAGAGACCCAGTACTTC
CASSFVSLSGETQYF
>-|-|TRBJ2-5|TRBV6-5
TGTGCCAGTCAACCTTGGGCGAGTCAAGAGACCCAGTACTTC
CASQPWASQETQYF
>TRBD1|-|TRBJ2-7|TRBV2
TGTGCCAGCAGTGAAGCACCAACAGGGGTAAGCTCCTACGAGCAGTACTTC
CASSEAPTGVSSYEQYF
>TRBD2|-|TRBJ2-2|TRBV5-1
TGCGCCAGCAGCCCAGGGACTAGCGGGAGTCCCGGGGAGCTGTTTTTT
CASSPGTSGSPGELFF
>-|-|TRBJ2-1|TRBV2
TGTGCCAGCAGTGCAACCCGAGGTTCCTACAATGAGCAGTTCTTC
CASSATRGSYNEQFF
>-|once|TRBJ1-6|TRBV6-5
TGTGCCAGCAGTTACTCGTCTAGGGGGAATTCACCCCTCCACTTT
CASSYSSRGNSPLHF
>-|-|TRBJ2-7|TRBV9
TGTGCCAGCAGCGTAGGGCAGGGAAATTACGAGCAGTACTTC
CASSVGQGNYEQYF
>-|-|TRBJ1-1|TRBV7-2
TGTGCCAGCAGCCCCCAGGGGAACACTGAAGCTTTCTTT
CASSPQGNTEAFF
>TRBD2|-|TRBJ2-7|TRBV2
TGTGCCAGCACCGGACTAGCGGGAGTCTACGAGCAGTACTTC
CASTGLAGVYEQYF
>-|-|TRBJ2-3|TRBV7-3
TGTGCCAGCAGCTTGGGCAGCAGATACCGTGGCCTCGGTGATACGCAGTATTTT
CASSLGSRYRGLGDTQYF
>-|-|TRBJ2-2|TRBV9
TGTGCCAGCAGCGTCCGGTCCGGGGAGCTGTTTTTT
CASSVRSGELFF
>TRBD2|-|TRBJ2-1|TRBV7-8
TGTGCCAGCAGCTTAGAGCCAGCGGGGACTAGCGGTTCGCTTGAGCAGTTCTTC
CASSLEPAGTSGSLEQFF
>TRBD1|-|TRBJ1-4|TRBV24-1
TGTGCCACCAGTGACCCCGGACAGGGGGGAAGTGAAAAACTGTTTTTT
CATSDPGQGGSEKLFF
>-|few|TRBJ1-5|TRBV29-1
TGCAGCGTTCAAGAAGGGACTGGGAATCAGCCCCAGCATTTT
CSVQEGTGNQPQHF
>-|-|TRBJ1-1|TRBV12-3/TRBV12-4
TGTGCCAGCAGTCCTTCTACGTACACTGAAGCTTTCTTT
CASSPSTYTEAFF
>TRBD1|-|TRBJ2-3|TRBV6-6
TGTGCCAGCAAATGGCAGGGGGACACAGATACGCAGTATTTT
CASKWQGDTDTQYF
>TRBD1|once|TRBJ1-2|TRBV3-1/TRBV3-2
TGTGCCAGCAGCCAAAGGGGACAGGACAGGGGTGATGGCTACACCTTC
CASSQRGQDRGDGYTF
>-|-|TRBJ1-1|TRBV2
TGTGCCAGCAGTCTAGAAGATACTGGGGGGGGGAACACTGAAGCTTTCTTT
CASSLEDTGGGNTEAFF
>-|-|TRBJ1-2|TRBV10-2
TGCGCCAGCAGTGAGGCAGCGAAGGCCTATGGCTACACCTTC
CASSEAAKAYGYTF
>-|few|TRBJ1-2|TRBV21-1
TGTGCCAGCAGCAAAGCTAAACACCGGACTTATGGCTACACCTTC
CASSKAKHRTYGYTF
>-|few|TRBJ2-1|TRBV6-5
TGTGCCAGCAGTTACACAGGGTGGGATGAGCAGTTCTTC
CASSYTGWDEQFF
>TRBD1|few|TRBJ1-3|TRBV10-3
TGTGCCATCACCCCGGGACAGAACTCTGGAAACACCATATATTTT
CAITPGQNSGNTIYF
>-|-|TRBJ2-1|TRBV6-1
TGTGCCAGCAGTGGAAACGCGGGCGGGGCCCTTTTAAATGAGCAGTTCTTC
CASSGNAGGALLNEQFF
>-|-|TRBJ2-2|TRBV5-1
TGCGCCAGCACGATTGGGTCACTAAGGGGCACCGGGGAGCTGTTTTTT
CASTIGSLRGTGELFF
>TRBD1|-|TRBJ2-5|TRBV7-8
TGTGCCAGCAGCTCGGGACAGGGGGAGACCCAGTACTTC
CASSSGQGETQYF
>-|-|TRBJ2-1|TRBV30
TGTGCCTGGAGTCGCGCCGGAGGTGATGAGCAGTTCTTC
CAWSRAGGDEQFF
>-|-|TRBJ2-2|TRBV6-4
TGTGCCAGCAGTGGCAGGAACACCGGGGAGCTGTTTTTT
CASSGRNTGELFF
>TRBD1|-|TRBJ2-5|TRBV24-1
TGTGCCACCTCGAAACAGGGGCCGTGGGAGACCCAGTACTTC
CATSKQGPWETQYF
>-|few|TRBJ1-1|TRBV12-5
TGTGCTAGTGGTTTTTCGGGTGACGGGGGGATGGACATGAACACTGAAGCTTTCTTT
CASGFSGDGGMDMNTEAFF
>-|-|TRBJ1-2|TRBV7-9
TGTGCCAGCAGCTTAGGCTACGCTGGCTACACCTTC
CASSLGYAGYTF
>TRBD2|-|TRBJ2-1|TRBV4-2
TGTGCCAGCAGCCAAGGCTCTAGCGGGAGTCTCTTACATGAGCAGTTCTTC
CASSQGSSGSLLHEQFF
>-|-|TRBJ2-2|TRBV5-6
TGTGCCTCCAGGACTGGTCCTACCGGGGAGCTGTTTTTT
CASRTGPTGELFF
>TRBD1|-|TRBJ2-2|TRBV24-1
TGTGCCACCAGTGATACGGGACAGGGTAACACCGGGGAGCTGTTTTTT
CATSDTGQGNTGELFF
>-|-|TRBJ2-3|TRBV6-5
TGTGCCAGCAGTTTGACCCGTATGTCAGGAGATACGCAGTATTTT
CASSLTRMSGDTQYF
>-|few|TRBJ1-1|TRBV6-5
TGTGCCAGCAGTTTTCGATGGAGGCAGGTGAACACTGAAGCTTTCTTT
CASSFRWRQVNTEAFF
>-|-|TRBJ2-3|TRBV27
TGTGCCAGCAGTATATGGGCGTTCACAGATACGCAGTATTTT
CASSIWAFTDTQYF
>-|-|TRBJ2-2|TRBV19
TGTGCCAGTCGACCTCAGGGAGGCTCCGGGGAGCTGTTTTTT
CASRPQGGSGELFF
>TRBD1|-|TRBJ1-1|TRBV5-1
TGCGCCAGCAGCTCACCCCCGGGACAGGCCGCCATGAACACTGAAGCTTTCTTT
CASSSPPGQAAMNTEAFF
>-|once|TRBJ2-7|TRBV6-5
TGTGCCAGCACCAAAGAACAGGGTCGCGAGCAGTACTTC
CASTKEQGREQYF
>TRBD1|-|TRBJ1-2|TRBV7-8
TGTGCCAGCAGCTTGGGACAGGGGAACTATGGCTACACCTTC
CASSLGQGNYGYTF
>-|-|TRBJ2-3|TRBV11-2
TGTGCCAGCAGCTCGCCACTAGCAAGCCCAGATACGCAGTATTTT
CASSSPLASPDTQYF
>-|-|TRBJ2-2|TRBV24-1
TGTGCCACCAGTGATCCCTACACAGACGCGAACACCGGGGAGCTGTTTTTT
CATSDPYTDANTGELFF
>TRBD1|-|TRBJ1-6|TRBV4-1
TGCGCCAGCAGCCAACCGGGACAGGGGATATCACCCCTCCACTTT
CASSQPGQGISPLHF
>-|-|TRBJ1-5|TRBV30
TGTGCGCCAATCATACAGGTTTTGGGTTCCTTGGATCAGCCCCAGCATTTT
CAPIIQVLGSLDQPQHF
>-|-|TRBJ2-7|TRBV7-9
TGTGCCAGCAGCTTAGCGGGCCCCTCCTACGAGCAGTACTTC
CASSLAGPSYEQYF
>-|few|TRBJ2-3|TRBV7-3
TGTGCCAGCAGCCCTAGAGGATCAGATACGCAGTATTTT
CASSPRGSDTQYF
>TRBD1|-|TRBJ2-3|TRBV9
TGTGCCAGCAGCTCCCGGGACAGGGGGTCTGCAGATACGCAGTATTTT
CASSSRDRGSADTQYF
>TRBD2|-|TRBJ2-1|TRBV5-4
TGTGCCAGCAGCGAGGCCGGGACTAGAAGCTACAATGAGCAGTTCTTC
CASSEAGTRSYNEQFF
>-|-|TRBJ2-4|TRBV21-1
TGTGCCAGCAGCAAAGCCAAATTTTCGGGAAAAGCGGCCATAGCCAAAAACATTCAGTACTTC
CASSKAKFSGKAAIAKNIQYF
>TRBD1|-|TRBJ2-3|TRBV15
TGTGCCACCAGCAGAGACAGACAGGGAGGCACAGATACGCAGTATTTT
CATSRDRQGGTDTQYF
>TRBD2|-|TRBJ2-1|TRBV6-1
TGTGCCAGCAGTGAACAAAGACCACTAGCGGGAGGCAATGAGCAGTTCTTC
CASSEQRPLAGGNEQFF
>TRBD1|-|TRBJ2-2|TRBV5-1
TGCGCCAGCAGCCCAGGACAGGGCACCGGGGAGCTGTTTTTT
CASSPGQGTGELFF
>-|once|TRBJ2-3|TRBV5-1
TGCGCCAGCAGCTTGGATGGGCGGGTGGGCACAGATACGCAGTATTTT
CASSLDGRVGTDTQYF
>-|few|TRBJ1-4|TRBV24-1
TGTGCCACCAGTGGAGAATCGGGAAAACTGTTTTTT
CATSGESGKLFF
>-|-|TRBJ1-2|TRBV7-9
TGTGCCAGCAGCTTAAGCTCAGGGGACGGCTACACCTTC
CASSLSSGDGYTF